This T cell receptor beta chain was sequenced for a study of T cell responses to AZD1222 COVID-19 vaccine. For the study at large: Samples with a second dose at about 4 or about 12 weeks were pooled together. Overall study results and limits: It was only after the peak T cell response that any repertoires were sampled. Donors skewed white British and female; clonal diversity was possibly underestimated.

This table comes from immunoSEQ multiplex PCR, and its TCRdb copy is limited to in-frame clones, with some not included. The table shows more than 250,000 clones, with over 85% occurring only once. Comments on this clone: Its cognate antigen is unknown.

Trimming took off 3 bases at V and 5 bases at J, with 8 bases between the two ends. From germline, CDR1 is MDHEN and CDR2 SYDVKM. The CDR3 covers 14 residues. This receptor was identified in an adult in good health. The sample was peripheral blood, taken on day 0 of AZD1222 vaccination. The chain links TRBV28 to TRBJ2-6; no clear D. The CDR3 loop is CASSFTDWANVLTF. The CDR3 DNA sequence: TGTGCCAGCAGTTTCACTGACTGGGCCAACGTCCTGACTTTC.